The 27 T cell receptor beta chains listed next were all sequenced from one sample in a study of T cell responses to AZD1222 COVID-19 vaccine. Profiled with immunoSEQ multiplex PCR; TCRdb holds only in-frame clones, not every one. The sample has 120,000 to 150,000 clones; more than 75% are singletons. Sequencing was performed on peripheral blood, taken on day 0 of AZD1222 vaccination. These TCRs come from an adult in good health.

The chain recombines TRBV28 with TRBJ2-1, with 7 bases that match TRBD2. Germline CDR1 is MDHEN and CDR2 is SYDVKM. Germline trimming cut 4 bases from V and 11 bases from J; bases unmatched to any gene: 8. This CDR3 comprises 13 residues. CDR3 nucleotide sequence: TGTGCCAGCAGTTCCCTCCGAGCGGGAAAGCAGTTCTTC. Translated: CASSSLRAGKQFF.

The rearrangement joins TRBV11-2 to TRBJ2-7; no definite D call. Germline V gene lookup returns CDR1 SGHAT and CDR2 FQNNGV. V dropped 2 bases and J dropped 4 bases, with 6 bases sitting between them. CDR3 length equals 12 residues. The CDR3 reads CASSLIKYEQYF. CDR3 coding DNA: TGTGCCAGCAGCTTAATCAAGTACGAGCAGTACTTC.

The gene calls are TRBV9 and TRBJ2-2, with 10 bases aligning to TRBD2. CDR1 and CDR2 from the germline V gene are SGDLS and YYNGEE. This CDR3 contains 16 residues. With V trimmed by 3 bases and J by 3 bases, 5 bases remained unmatched. CDR3 sequence: CASSGSGGRHTGELFF. The CDR3 bases are TGTGCCAGCAGCGGTAGCGGGGGGCGTCACACCGGGGAGCTGTTTTTT.

The chain has TRBV5-1 and TRBJ1-2; D might be TRBD1 (6 bases). Trimming took off 0 bases at V and 6 bases at J, with 6 bases between the two ends. CDR1 is SGHRS, CDR2 YFSETQ, per germline. The CDR3 sequence is 12 residues long. CDR3 region: CASSLAGDGYTF. CDR3 in DNA: TGCGCCAGCAGCTTGGCAGGGGATGGCTACACCTTC.

The chain has TRBV28 and TRBJ2-3; the D gene is possibly TRBD1 (5 bases). This CDR3 has 10 residues. Trimming took off 8 bases at V and 10 bases at J, with 10 bases between the two ends. Germline lookup yields CDR1 MDHEN and CDR2 SYDVKM. CDR3 sequence (DNA): TGTGCCAGCGCAGGGTTCTCGCAGTATTTT. Its protein is CASAGFSQYF.

The V and J genes are TRBV7-2 and TRBJ2-7; the D gene is possibly TRBD2 (7 bases). Between the trimmed V and J ends, which lost 5 bases and 3 bases, there was a span of 17 bases. CDR3 size: 15 residues. Germline CDR1 is SGHTA and CDR2 is FQGNSA. CDR3 loop: CASSPMGGALYEQYF. The CDR3, as DNA: TGTGCCAGCAGCCCCATGGGGGGGGCGCTCTACGAGCAGTACTTC.

The chain links TRBV5-1 to TRBJ1-4; a weak D match, TRBD1 (5 bases). The germline CDR1 and CDR2 sequences are SGHRS and YFSETQ. V lost 0 bases and J lost 0, with 9 bases in between. The CDR3 covers 16 residues. CDR3 sequence reads: CASSLVGPPTNEKLFF. CDR3 coding DNA: TGCGCCAGCAGCTTGGTGGGGCCTCCAACTAATGAAAAACTGTTTTTT.

The chain has TRBV4-3 and TRBJ1-1; no clear D. The germline V and J ends were trimmed by 3 bases and 5 bases, with 4 bases remaining between them. CDR3 length: 11 residues. Germline CDR1 LGHNA, CDR2 YSLEER. The DNA of the CDR3 is TGCGCCAGCAGCCAGGGTACTGAAGCTTTCTTT. As protein: CASSQGTEAFF.

The chain joins TRBV12-3 or TRBV12-4 to TRBJ2-1, with D maybe TRBD1 (6 bases). CDR3 length: 11 amino acids. Between the trimmed V and J ends, which lost 6 bases and 7 bases, there was a span of 7 bases. CDR3: CASRQGNEQFF. For the CDR3, the DNA is TGTGCCAGCAGGCAGGGGAATGAGCAGTTCTTC.

The chain is built from TRBV5-1 and TRBJ2-7; a weak D match, TRBD2 (5 bases). Germline V gene lookup returns CDR1 SGHRS and CDR2 YFSETQ. CDR3 length equals 10 residues. The V and J ends lost 9 bases and 6 bases respectively, with 10 bases between them. Here the CDR3 reads CATLSGEQYF. CDR3 nucleotides: TGCGCCACCTTGAGCGGCGAGCAGTACTTC.

V and J are TRBV6-5 and TRBJ1-4; no definite D call. Trimming stripped 5 bases from V and 5 bases from J, with 15 bases between. Germline CDR1 reads MNHEY; CDR2 reads SVGAGI. CDR3 length: 15 amino acids. In nucleotides, the CDR3 is TGTGCCAGCAGTCTCCGAAGAGCCTCCAATGAAAAACTGTTTTTT. This encodes CASSLRRASNEKLFF.

This clone was seen once. The rearrangement links TRBV30 to TRBJ2-3, with 8 positions matching TRBD2. The germline V gene encodes CDR1 GTSNPN and CDR2 SVGIG (reference sequence). The CDR3 is made up of 16 amino acids. V gave up 2 bases and J gave up 2 bases; unmatched junction bases: 9. The CDR3 DNA sequence: TGTGCCTGGAGTCTTTCCAGCGGGGGCCCCACAGATACGCAGTATTTT. This encodes CAWSLSSGGPTDTQYF.

The chain has TRBV6-2 or TRBV6-3 and TRBJ2-7, with 8 bases matching TRBD1. The V and J ends lost 6 bases and 4 bases, in that order; junction bases with no gene match: 14. The V gene's germline CDR1 is MNHEY and CDR2 SVGEGT. The CDR3 covers 16 residues. Written as DNA, the CDR3 is TGTGCCAGCAGCAGAACCACTCAGGGGGCGCGGTACGAGCAGTACTTC. This encodes CASSRTTQGARYEQYF.

The chain is built from TRBV29-1 and TRBJ2-2; the D is unclear. Trimming removed 3 bases at V and 7 bases at J, with 9 bases between. Per germline, CDR1 SQVTM and CDR2 ANQGSEA. CDR3 length: 12 residues. CDR3 loop: CSVDLQVGELFF. In nucleotides, the CDR3 is TGCAGCGTTGATCTACAAGTCGGGGAGCTGTTTTTT.

This clone was detected only once. V and J are TRBV5-1 and TRBJ1-5, with TRBD1 matching 7 bases. The V gene end was trimmed by 4 bases and the J gene end by 3 bases; junction bases not matched to a gene: 4. CDR1 is SGHRS, CDR2 YFSETQ, per germline. The CDR3 has 14 residues. The CDR3 bases are TGCGCCAGCAGCCCGACAGGGCCCAATCAGCCCCAGCATTTT. Translating gives CASSPTGPNQPQHF. Complete variable domain (other parts from reference TRBV5-1 and TRBJ1-5): KAGVTQTPRYLIKTRGQQVTLSCSPISGHRSVSWYQQTPGQGLQFLFEYFSETQRNKGNFPGRFSGRQFSNSRSEMNVSTLELGDSALYLCASSPTGPNQPQHFGDGTRLSIL.

This rearrangement joins TRBV5-1 to TRBJ2-1, with D unresolved. Trimming removed 1 base at V and 4 bases at J, with 6 bases between. Germline CDR1 SGHRS, CDR2 YFSETQ. The CDR3 extends over 13 amino acids. CDR3 sequence: CASSLQEYNEQFF. The DNA of the CDR3 is TGCGCCAGCAGCTTGCAGGAATACAATGAGCAGTTCTTC. Supplemented by reference TRBV5-1 and TRBJ2-1, the full variable domain reads KAGVTQTPRYLIKTRGQQVTLSCSPISGHRSVSWYQQTPGQGLQFLFEYFSETQRNKGNFPGRFSGRQFSNSRSEMNVSTLELGDSALYLCASSLQEYNEQFFGPGTRLTVL.

V gene TRBV29-1 combines with J gene TRBJ1-1; D not resolved. Trimming took off 7 bases at V and 3 bases at J, with 6 bases between the two ends. Per the germline V gene, CDR1 is SQVTM and CDR2 is ANQGSEA. This CDR3 comprises 10 residues. CDR3 region: CSAKYTEAFF. The DNA for the CDR3 is TGCAGCGCAAAATACACTGAAGCTTTCTTT. Filled out from reference TRBV29-1 and TRBJ1-1, the complete variable domain reads SAVISQKPSRDICQRGTSLTIQCQVDSQVTMMFWYRQQPGQSLTLIATANQGSEATYESGFVIDKFPISRPNLTFSTLTVSNMSPEDSSIYLCSAKYTEAFFGQGTRLTVV.

V gene TRBV18 combines with J gene TRBJ1-6; possibly TRBD1 for D (5 bases). The CDR3 is made up of 15 amino acids. V lost 5 bases to trimming and J lost 7 bases, with 15 bases between them. Germline V CDR1 and CDR2: KGHSH, LQKENI. CDR3 nucleotides: TGTGCCAGCTCAGAAGCCCGGGGCCCCAATTCACCCCTCCACTTT. This sequence encodes CASSEARGPNSPLHF.

This rearrangement joins TRBV12-3 or TRBV12-4 to TRBJ1-1; 7 bases fit TRBD1. This CDR3 spans 13 amino acids. The J segment lost 4 bases and the V segment lost 5 bases, leaving 4 bases of the junction unmatched. The CDR3 DNA reads as TGTGCCAGCAGTGGAGGACAGGCCACTGAAGCTTTCTTT. It codes for CASSGGQATEAFF.

This chain links TRBV3-1 (or the pseudogene TRBV3-2) with TRBJ2-3, with D tentatively TRBD1 (6 bases). V was clipped by 6 bases and J by 1 base, with 14 bases between them. The CDR3 is made up of 15 amino acids. Germline V gene lookup returns CDR1 LGHDT and CDR2 YNNKEL (reference sequence). For the CDR3, the DNA is TGTGCCAGCAGGCGCGATAGGACAGGCACAGATACGCAGTATTTT. It is translated as CASRRDRTGTDTQYF.

As DNA, the CDR3 is TGTGCCAGCAGTCTCACAGGGAGAGAAGAACCCCTCCACTTT. Translating it yields CASSLTGREEPLHF. The J gene is TRBJ1-6, the V gene TRBV6-4; TRBD1 might be the D (6 bases). CDR3 length equals 14 residues. Deletions cut 5 bases from V and 12 bases from J, with 17 bases between. Per the germline V gene, CDR1 is MRHNA and CDR2 is SNTAGT.

The CDR3 sequence: CASSSGLGTEAFF. DNA for the CDR3: TGTGCCAGCAGTTCAGGGTTGGGCACTGAAGCTTTCTTT. The J gene is TRBJ1-1, the V gene TRBV27; D is perhaps TRBD1 (5 bases). This CDR3 contains 13 residues. Trimming removed 4 bases at V and 4 bases at J, with 10 bases between. The V gene's germline CDR1 is MNHEY and CDR2 SMNVEV (reference sequence).

The gene calls are TRBV5-6 and TRBJ1-4; 7 bases are a match to TRBD1. The CDR3 totals 15 residues. Per germline, CDR1 SGHDT and CDR2 YYEEEE. Trimming removed 3 bases from V and 5 bases from J; junction bases left unmatched: 7. The CDR3 is CASSSETGFNEKLFF. The DNA of the CDR3 is TGTGCCAGCAGCTCGGAGACAGGGTTCAATGAAAAACTGTTTTTT. Using reference TRBV5-6 and TRBJ1-4 for the parts outside the CDR3, the full variable domain is DAGVTQSPTHLIKTRGQQVTLRCSPKSGHDTVSWYQQALGQGPQFIFQYYEEEERQRGNFPDRFSGHQFPNYSSELNVNALLLGDSALYLCASSSETGFNEKLFFGSGTQLSVL.

V usage is TRBV20-1 and J usage is TRBJ2-3, with a possible D match to TRBD1 (6 bases). The CDR3 loop spans 13 amino acids. Trimming took 3 bases from V and 4 from J, leaving 11 bases between them. CDR1 is DFQATT and CDR2 is SNEGSKA in the germline V gene (reference sequence). The CDR3 loop is CSASIPGADTQYF. The CDR3 nucleotides are TGCAGTGCTAGTATACCAGGGGCAGATACGCAGTATTTT.

V and J are TRBV9 and TRBJ1-4, with TRBD1 as a possible D gene (5 bases). V shed 0 bases and J shed 4 bases, with 13 bases lying between them. Germline V gene sequence: CDR1 SGDLS, CDR2 YYNGEE. This CDR3 has 16 amino acids. CDR3 region: CASSVGRQSGNEKLFF. CDR3 sequence (DNA): TGTGCCAGCAGCGTAGGAAGACAGAGCGGTAATGAAAAACTGTTTTTT.

This clone was picked up one time. The rearrangement uses TRBV28 and TRBJ2-1; D may be TRBD1 or TRBD2 (5 bases each). V lost 6 bases and J 4 bases, leaving 19 bases between the germline ends. The germline V gene has CDR1 MDHEN and CDR2 SYDVKM. This CDR3 is 16 amino acids long. The CDR3 sequence is CASRVGRIRSYNEQFF. The CDR3 coding sequence is TGTGCCAGCAGGGTGGGACGGATAAGAAGTTACAATGAGCAGTTCTTC.

The chain carries TRBV7-2 and TRBJ2-5, with D unclear. CDR3 length: 14 residues. The V gene lost 1 base and the J gene lost 2 bases, with 8 bases spanning the gap. The V gene's germline CDR1 is SGHTA and CDR2 FQGNSA. The CDR3 DNA sequence: TGTGCCAGCAGCTTAGTCGTCGGACAAGAGACCCAGTACTTC. This sequence encodes CASSLVVGQETQYF.